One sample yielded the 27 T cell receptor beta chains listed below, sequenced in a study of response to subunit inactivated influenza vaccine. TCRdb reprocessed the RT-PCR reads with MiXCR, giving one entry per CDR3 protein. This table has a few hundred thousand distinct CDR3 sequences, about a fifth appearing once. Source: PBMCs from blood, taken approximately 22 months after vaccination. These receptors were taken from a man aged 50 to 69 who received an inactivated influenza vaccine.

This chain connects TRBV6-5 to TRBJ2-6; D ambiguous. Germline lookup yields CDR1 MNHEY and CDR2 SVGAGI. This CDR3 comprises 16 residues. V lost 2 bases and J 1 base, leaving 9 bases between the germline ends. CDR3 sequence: CASSYPKQSGANVLTF. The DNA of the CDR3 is TGTGCCAGCAGTTACCCCAAGCAGTCTGGGGCCAACGTCCTGACTTTC.

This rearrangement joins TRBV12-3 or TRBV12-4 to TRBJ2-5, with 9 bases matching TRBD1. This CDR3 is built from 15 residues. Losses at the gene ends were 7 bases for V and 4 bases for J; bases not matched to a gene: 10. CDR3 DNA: TGTGCCAGCACGCTCACAGGGGGCGGCAGAGAGACCCAGTACTTC. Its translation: CASTLTGGGRETQYF.

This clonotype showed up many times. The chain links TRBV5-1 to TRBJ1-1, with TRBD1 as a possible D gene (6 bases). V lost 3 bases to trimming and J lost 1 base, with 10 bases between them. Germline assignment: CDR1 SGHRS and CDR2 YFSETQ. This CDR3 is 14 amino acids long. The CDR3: CASSWGDTNTEAFF. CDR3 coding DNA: TGCGCCAGCAGCTGGGGGGACACGAACACTGAAGCTTTCTTT.

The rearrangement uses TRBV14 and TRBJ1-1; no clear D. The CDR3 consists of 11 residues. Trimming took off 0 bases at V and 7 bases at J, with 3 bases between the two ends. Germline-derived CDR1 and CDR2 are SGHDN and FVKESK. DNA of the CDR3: TGTGCCAGCAGCCAAGAACGTGAAGCTTTCTTT. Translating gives CASSQEREAFF.

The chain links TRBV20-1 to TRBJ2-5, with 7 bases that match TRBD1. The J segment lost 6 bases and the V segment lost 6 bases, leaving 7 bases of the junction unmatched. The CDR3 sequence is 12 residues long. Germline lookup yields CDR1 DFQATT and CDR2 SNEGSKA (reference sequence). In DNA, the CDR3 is TGCAGTGCCGTCGACAGGGTCCAGACCCAGTACTTC. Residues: CSAVDRVQTQYF.

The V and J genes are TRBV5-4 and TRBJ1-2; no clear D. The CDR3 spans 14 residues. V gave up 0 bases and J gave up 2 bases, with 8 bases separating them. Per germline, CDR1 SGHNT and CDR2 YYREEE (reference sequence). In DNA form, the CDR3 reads TGTGCCAGCAGCTTGGCGGCAGACAACTATGGCTACACCTTC. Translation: CASSLAADNYGYTF.

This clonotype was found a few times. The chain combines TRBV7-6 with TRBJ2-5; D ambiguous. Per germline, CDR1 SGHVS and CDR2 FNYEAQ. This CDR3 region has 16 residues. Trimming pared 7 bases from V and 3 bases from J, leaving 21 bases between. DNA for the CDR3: TGTGCCAGCAAAAGAAATCCGACGTGGAGCGAAGAGACCCAGTACTTC. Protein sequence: CASKRNPTWSEETQYF.

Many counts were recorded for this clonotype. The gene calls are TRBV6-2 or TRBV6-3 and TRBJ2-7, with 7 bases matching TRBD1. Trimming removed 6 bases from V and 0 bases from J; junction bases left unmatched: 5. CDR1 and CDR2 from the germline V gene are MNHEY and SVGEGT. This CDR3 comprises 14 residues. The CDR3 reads CASSPGQTSYEQYF. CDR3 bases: TGTGCCAGCAGCCCGGGACAGACCTCCTACGAGCAGTACTTC.

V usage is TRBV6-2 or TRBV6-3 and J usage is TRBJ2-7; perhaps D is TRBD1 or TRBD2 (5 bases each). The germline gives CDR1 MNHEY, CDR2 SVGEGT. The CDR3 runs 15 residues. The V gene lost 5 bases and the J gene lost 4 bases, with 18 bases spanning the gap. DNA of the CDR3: TGTGCCAGCAGTGAGCTACGGGACGGGGATTACGAGCAGTACTTC. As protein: CASSELRDGDYEQYF.

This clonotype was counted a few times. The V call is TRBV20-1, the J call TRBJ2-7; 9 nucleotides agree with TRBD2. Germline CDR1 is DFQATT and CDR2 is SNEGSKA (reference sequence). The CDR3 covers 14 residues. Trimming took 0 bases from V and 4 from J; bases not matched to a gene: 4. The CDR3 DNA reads TGCAGTGCTAGAGATGCGGGAGGGCCGTACGAGCAGTACTTC. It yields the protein CSARDAGGPYEQYF.

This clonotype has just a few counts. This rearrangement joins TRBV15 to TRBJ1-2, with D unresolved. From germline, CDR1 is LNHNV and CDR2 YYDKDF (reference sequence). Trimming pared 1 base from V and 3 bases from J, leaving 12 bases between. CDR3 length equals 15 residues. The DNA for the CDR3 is TGTGCCACCAGCAGAGGAAGCGGCCACGACTATGGCTACACCTTC. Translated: CATSRGSGHDYGYTF.

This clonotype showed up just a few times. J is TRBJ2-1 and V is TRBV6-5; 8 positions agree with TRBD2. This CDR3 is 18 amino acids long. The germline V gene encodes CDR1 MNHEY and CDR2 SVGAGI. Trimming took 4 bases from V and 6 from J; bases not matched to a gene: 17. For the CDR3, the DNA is TGTGCCAGCAGTTTTTCCTTTAAGTGGGCGGGAGGATTCAATGAGCAGTTCTTC. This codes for CASSFSFKWAGGFNEQFF.

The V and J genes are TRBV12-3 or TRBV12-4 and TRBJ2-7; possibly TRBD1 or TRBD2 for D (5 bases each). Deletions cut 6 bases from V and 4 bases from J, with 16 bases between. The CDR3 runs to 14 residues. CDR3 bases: TGTGCCAGCAGCACCGGGGCCGCTGGTTACGAGCAGTACTTC. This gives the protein CASSTGAAGYEQYF.

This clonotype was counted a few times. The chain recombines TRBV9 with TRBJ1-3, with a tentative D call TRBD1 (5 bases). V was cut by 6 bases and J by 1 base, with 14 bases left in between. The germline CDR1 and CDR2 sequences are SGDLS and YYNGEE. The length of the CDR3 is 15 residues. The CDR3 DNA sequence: TGTGCCAGCACACCGGGGGATAGGTCTGGAAACACCATATATTTT. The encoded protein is CASTPGDRSGNTIYF.

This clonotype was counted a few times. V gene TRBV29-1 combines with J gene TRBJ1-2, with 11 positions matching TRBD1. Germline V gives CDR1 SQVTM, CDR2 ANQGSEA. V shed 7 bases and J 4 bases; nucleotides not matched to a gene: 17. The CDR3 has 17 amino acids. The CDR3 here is CSAEPRDRGDGSYGYTF. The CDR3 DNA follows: TGCAGCGCCGAACCCAGGGACAGGGGGGACGGGAGCTATGGCTACACCTTC.

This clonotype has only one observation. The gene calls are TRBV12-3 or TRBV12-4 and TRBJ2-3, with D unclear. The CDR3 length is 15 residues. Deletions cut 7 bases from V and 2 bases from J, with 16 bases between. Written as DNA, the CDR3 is TGTGCCAGCAATATGGGCCTCCTAAACACAGATACGCAGTATTTT. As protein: CASNMGLLNTDTQYF.

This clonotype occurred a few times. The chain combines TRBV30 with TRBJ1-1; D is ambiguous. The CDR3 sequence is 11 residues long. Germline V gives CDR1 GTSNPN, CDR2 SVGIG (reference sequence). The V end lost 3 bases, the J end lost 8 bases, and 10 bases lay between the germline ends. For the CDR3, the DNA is TGTGCCTGGAGCCTTAGGTCCGAAGCTTTCTTT. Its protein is CAWSLRSEAFF. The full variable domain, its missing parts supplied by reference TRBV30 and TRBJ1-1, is SQTIHQWPATLVQPVGSPLSLECTVEGTSNPNLYWYRQAAGRGLQLLFYSVGIGQISSEVPQNLSASRPQDRQFILSSKKLLLSDSGFYLCAWSLRSEAFFGQGTRLTVV.

The CDR3 DNA reads as TGTGCCAGCACCGAAGGACTAGCGGGGAACAATGAGCAGTTCTTC. Amino acid sequence: CASTEGLAGNNEQFF. V and J are TRBV7-2 and TRBJ2-1, with 12 positions matching TRBD2. Germline V gene data show CDR1 as SGHTA and CDR2 as FQGNSA. V gave up 7 bases and J gave up 5 bases; unmatched junction bases: 6. The CDR3 runs 15 residues. The variable domain in full, completed from reference TRBV7-2 and TRBJ2-1, reads GAGVSQSPSNKVTEKGKDVELRCDPISGHTALYWYRQSLGQGLEFLIYFQGNSAPDKSGLPSDRFSAERTGGSVSTLTIQRTQQEDSAVYLCASTEGLAGNNEQFFGPGTRLTVL.

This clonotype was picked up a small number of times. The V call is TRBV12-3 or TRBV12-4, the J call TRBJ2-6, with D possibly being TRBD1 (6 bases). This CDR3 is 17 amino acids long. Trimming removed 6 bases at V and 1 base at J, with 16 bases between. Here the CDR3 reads CASRPPGQRSGANVLTF. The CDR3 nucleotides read TGTGCCAGCAGGCCCCCGGGACAAAGATCTGGGGCCAACGTCCTGACTTTC.

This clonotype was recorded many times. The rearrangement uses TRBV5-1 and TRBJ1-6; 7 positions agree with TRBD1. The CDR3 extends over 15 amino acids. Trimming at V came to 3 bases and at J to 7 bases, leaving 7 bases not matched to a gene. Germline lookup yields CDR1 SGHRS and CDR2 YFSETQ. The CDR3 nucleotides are TGCGCCAGCAGCTCCGAGGGGGCTGGGAATTCACCCCTCCACTTT. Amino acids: CASSSEGAGNSPLHF.

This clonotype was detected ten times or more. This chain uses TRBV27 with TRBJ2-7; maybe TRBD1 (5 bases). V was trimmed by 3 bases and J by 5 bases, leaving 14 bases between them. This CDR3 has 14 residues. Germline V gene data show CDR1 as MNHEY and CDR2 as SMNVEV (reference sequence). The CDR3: CASSLAGYGHEQYF. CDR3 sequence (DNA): TGTGCCAGCAGTTTGGCAGGGTATGGACACGAGCAGTACTTC.

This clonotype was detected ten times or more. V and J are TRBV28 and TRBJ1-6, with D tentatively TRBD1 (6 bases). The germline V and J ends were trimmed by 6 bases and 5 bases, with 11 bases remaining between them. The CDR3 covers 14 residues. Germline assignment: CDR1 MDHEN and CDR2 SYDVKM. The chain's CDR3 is CASRPGQNNSPLHF. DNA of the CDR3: TGTGCCAGCAGGCCCGGACAGAATAATTCACCCCTCCACTTT.

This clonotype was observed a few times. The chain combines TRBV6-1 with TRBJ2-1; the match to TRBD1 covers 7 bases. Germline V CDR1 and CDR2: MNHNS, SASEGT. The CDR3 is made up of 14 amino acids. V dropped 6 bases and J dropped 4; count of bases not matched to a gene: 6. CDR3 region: CASRPTGQYNEQFF. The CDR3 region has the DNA TGTGCCAGCAGACCCACGGGACAGTACAATGAGCAGTTCTTC.

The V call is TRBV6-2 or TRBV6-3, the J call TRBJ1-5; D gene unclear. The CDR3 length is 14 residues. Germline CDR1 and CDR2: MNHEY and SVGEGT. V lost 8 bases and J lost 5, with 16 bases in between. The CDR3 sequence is CASLDRFGDQPQHF. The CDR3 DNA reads TGTGCCAGCCTGGACCGTTTCGGGGATCAGCCCCAGCATTTT.

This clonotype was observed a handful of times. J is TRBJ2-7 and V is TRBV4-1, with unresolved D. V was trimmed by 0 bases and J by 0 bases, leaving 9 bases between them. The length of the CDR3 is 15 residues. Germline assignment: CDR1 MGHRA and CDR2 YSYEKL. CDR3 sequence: CASSQDEKSSYEQYF. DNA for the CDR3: TGCGCCAGCAGCCAAGATGAGAAGAGCTCCTACGAGCAGTACTTC.

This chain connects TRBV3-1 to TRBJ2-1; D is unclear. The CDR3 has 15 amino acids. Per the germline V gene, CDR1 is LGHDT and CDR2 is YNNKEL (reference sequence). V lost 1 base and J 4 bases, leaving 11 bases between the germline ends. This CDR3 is CASSQAQDPYNEQFF. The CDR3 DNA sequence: TGTGCCAGCAGCCAAGCTCAGGACCCATACAATGAGCAGTTCTTC.

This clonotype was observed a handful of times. CDR3 loop: CASSHGSYPGGSALHF. The CDR3 DNA follows: TGTGCCAGCAGCCACGGCTCGTATCCAGGGGGTTCGGCCCTCCACTTT. This sequence joins TRBV3-1 and TRBJ1-6, with 7 bases fitting TRBD1. V gave up 3 bases and J gave up 14 bases; unmatched junction bases: 16. CDR1 is LGHDT and CDR2 is YNNKEL in the germline V gene (reference sequence). The length of the CDR3 is 16 residues. Based on the CDR3 plus reference TRBV3-1 and TRBJ1-6, the full variable domain is DTAVSQTPKYLVTQMGNDKSIKCEQNLGHDTMYWYKQDSKKFLKIMFSYNNKELIINETVPNRFSPKSPDKAHLNLHINSLELGDSAVYFCASSHGSYPGGSALHFGNGTRLTVT.